The 2 T cell receptor beta chains listed next were all sequenced from one sample in a study of blood T cells in healthy people across ages. Primers used in a second PCR of roughly 6 to 11 cycles were a sample-barcoded 5' primer and a J-beta primer mix. Using its own MiXCR run on the 5' RACE reads, TCRdb lists one record per CDR3 protein. The table shows over 600,000 distinct CDR3 sequences, with roughly 46% occurring only once. The sample consisted of blood. The receptors were gathered from an elderly man in good health.

This chain links TRBV28 with TRBJ1-1; D perhaps matches TRBD1 (5 bases). This CDR3 comprises 15 residues. Germline V lookup: CDR1 MDHEN, CDR2 SYDVKM. Deletions cut 1 base from V and 3 bases from J, with 12 bases between. The CDR3 is CASSLLGRVYTEAFF. CDR3 DNA: TGTGCCAGCAGTTTATTGGGCAGGGTGTACACTGAAGCTTTCTTT.

The V gene is TRBV20-1, the J gene TRBJ2-1, with 8 nucleotides matching TRBD2. The germline CDR1 and CDR2 sequences are DFQATT and SNEGSKA (reference sequence). The V and J ends lost 3 bases and 3 bases, in that order; junction bases with no gene match: 4. This CDR3 is built from 14 residues. CDR3: CSARTGLGYNEQFF. Written as DNA, the CDR3 is TGCAGTGCTAGGACGGGACTAGGCTACAATGAGCAGTTCTTC.